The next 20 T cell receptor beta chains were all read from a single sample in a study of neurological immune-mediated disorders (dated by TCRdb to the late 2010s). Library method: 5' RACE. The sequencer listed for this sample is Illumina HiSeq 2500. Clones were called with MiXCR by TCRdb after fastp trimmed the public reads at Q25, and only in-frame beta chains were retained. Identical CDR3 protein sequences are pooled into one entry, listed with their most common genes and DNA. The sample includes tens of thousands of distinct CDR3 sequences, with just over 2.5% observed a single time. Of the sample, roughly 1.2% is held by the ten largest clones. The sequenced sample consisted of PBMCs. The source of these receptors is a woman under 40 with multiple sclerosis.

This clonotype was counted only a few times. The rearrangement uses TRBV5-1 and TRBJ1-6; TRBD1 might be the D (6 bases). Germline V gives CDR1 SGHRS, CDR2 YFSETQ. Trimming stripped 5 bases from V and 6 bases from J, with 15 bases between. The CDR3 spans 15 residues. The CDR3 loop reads CASRPGADFNSPLHF. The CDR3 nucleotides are TGCGCCAGCAGACCGGGGGCGGACTTTAATTCACCCCTCCACTTT.

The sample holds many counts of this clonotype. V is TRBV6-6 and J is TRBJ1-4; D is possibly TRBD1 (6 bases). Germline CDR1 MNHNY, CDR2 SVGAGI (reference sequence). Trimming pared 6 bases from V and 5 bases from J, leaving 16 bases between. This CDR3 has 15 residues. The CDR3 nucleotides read TGTGCCAGCAGCCATCGACAGGCGGTGAATGAAAAACTGTTTTTT. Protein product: CASSHRQAVNEKLFF.

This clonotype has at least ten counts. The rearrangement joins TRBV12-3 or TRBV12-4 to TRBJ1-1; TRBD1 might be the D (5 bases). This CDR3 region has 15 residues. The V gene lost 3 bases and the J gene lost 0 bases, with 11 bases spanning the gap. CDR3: CASSFPRAMNTEAFF. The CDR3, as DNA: TGTGCCAGCAGTTTCCCCAGGGCCATGAACACTGAAGCTTTCTTT.

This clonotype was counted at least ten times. The CDR3, as DNA: TGTGCCAGCAGCGTAGCTGGGACAGGGGTCGAGCAGTACTTC. Translated, it gives CASSVAGTGVEQYF. The chain has TRBV9 and TRBJ2-7, with 10 bases fitting TRBD1. The trim removed 0 bases at V and 6 bases at J, leaving 3 bases unmatched. Germline V CDR1 and CDR2: SGDLS, YYNGEE. The CDR3 is 14 residues long.

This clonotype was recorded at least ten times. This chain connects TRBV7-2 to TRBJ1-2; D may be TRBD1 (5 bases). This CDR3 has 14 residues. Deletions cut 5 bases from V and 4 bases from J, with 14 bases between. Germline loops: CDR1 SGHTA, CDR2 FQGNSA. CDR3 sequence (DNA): TGTGCCAGCAGCCAAAATGGGGGACCCTATGGCTACACCTTC. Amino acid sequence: CASSQNGGPYGYTF.

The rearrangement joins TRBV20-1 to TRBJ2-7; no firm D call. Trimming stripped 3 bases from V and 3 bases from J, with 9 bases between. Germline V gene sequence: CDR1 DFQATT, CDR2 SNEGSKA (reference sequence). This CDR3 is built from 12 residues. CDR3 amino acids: CSARLNNYEQYF. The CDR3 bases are TGCAGTGCTAGGTTAAACAACTACGAGCAGTACTTC.

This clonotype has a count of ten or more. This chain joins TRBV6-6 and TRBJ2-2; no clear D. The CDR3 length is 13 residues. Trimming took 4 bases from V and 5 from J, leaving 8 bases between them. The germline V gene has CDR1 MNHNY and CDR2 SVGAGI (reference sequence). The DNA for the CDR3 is TGTGCCAGCAGTTCCATAGGGACCGGGGAGCTGTTTTTT. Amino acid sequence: CASSSIGTGELFF.

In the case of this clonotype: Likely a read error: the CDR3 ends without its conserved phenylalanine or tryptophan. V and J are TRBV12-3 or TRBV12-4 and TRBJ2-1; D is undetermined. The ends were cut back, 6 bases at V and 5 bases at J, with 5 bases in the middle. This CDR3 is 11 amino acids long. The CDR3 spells CASSRNNEQFC. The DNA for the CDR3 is TGTGCCAGCAGCCGCAACAATGAGCAGTTCTGC.

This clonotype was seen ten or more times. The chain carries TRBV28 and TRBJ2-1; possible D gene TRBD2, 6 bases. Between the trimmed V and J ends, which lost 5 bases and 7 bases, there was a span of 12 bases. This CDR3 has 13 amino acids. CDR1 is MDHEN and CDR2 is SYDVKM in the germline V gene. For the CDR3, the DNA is TGTGCCAGCAGTCCGATTGGGGGGAATGAGCAGTTCTTC. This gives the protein CASSPIGGNEQFF. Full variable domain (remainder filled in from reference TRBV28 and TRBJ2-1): DVKVTQSSRYLVKRTGEKVFLECVQDMDHENMFWYRQDPGLGLRLIYFSYDVKMKEKGDIPEGYSVSREKKERFSLILESASTNQTSMYLCASSPIGGNEQFFGPGTRLTVL.

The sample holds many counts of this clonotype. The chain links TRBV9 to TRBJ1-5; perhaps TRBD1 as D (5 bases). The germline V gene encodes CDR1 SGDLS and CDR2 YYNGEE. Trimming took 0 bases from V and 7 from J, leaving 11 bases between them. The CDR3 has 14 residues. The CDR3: CASSVAGGGQPQHF. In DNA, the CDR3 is TGTGCCAGCAGCGTAGCCGGGGGAGGGCAGCCCCAGCATTTT.

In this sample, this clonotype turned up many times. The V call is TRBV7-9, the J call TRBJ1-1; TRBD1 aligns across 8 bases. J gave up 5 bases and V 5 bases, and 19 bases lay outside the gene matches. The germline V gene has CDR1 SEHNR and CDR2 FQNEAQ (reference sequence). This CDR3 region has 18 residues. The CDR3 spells CASSPILPTGERGTEAFF. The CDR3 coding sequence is TGTGCCAGCAGCCCAATCTTACCGACAGGGGAGAGGGGTACTGAAGCTTTCTTT.

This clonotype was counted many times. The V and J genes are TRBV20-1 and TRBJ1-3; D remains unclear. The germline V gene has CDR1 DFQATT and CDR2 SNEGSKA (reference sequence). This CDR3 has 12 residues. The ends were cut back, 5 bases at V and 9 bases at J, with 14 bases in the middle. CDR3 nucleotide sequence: TGCAGTGCTCCTGCGCCCGGCGGCACCATATATTTT. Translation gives CSAPAPGGTIYF.

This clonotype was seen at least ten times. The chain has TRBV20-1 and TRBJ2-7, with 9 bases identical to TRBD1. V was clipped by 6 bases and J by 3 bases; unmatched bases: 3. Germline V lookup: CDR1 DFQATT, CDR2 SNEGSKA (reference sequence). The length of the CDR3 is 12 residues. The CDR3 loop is CSAAGQGYEQYF. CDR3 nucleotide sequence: TGCAGTGCGGCGGGACAGGGCTACGAGCAGTACTTC.

CDR3 in DNA: TGTGCCAGTAGTATCAATCGGGTTCTTGGTGAAAAACTGTTTTTT. It translates to CASSINRVLGEKLFF. The rearrangement links TRBV19 to TRBJ1-4; no firm D call. Germline V lookup: CDR1 LNHDA, CDR2 SQIVND (reference sequence). Between the trimmed V and J ends, which lost 3 bases and 7 bases, there was a span of 15 bases. This CDR3 spans 15 amino acids.

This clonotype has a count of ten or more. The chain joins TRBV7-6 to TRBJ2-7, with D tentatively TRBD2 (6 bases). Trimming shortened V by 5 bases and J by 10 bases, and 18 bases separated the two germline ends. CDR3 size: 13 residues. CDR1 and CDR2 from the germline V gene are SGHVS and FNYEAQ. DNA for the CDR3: TGTGCCAGCAGCCAAAATCAGGGAGGCGACCAGTACTTC. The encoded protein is CASSQNQGGDQYF.

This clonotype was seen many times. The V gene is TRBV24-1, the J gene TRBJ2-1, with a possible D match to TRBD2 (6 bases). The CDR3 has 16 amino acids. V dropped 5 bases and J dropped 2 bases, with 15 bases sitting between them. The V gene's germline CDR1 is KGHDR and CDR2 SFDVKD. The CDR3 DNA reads TGTGCCACCAGTGCCCTAACGGAGGGCCCCTACAATGAGCAGTTCTTC. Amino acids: CATSALTEGPYNEQFF.

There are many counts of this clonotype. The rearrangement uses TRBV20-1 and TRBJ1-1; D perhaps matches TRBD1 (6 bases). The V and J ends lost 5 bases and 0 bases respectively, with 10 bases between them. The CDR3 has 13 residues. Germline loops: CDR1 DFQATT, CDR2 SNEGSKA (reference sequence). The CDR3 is CSAVDSLNTEAFF. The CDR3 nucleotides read TGCAGTGCTGTGGACAGTCTGAACACTGAAGCTTTCTTT.

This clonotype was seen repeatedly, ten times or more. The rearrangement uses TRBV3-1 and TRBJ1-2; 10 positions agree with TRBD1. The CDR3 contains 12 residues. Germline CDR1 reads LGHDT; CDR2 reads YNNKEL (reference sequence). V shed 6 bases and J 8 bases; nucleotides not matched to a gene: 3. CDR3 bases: TGTGCCAGCAGAGGACAGGGGGGCGGCTACACCTTC. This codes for CASRGQGGGYTF. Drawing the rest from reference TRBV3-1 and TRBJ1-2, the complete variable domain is DTAVSQTPKYLVTQMGNDKSIKCEQNLGHDTMYWYKQDSKKFLKIMFSYNNKELIINETVPNRFSPKSPDKAHLNLHINSLELGDSAVYFCASRGQGGGYTFGSGTRLTVV.

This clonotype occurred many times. The CDR3 DNA reads TGTGGGAGGAGCTCCTACAATGAGCAGTTCTTC. The encoded protein is CGRSSYNEQFF. The chain uses TRBV21-1 and TRBJ2-1. TRBV21-1 is assigned pseudogene status. The CDR3 sequence is 11 residues long.

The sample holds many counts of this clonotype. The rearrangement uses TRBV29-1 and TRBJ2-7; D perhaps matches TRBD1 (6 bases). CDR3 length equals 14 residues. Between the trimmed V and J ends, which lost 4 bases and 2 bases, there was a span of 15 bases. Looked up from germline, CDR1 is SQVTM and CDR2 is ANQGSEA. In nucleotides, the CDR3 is TGCAGCGTTGCCCTACAGGGTAGAGCCTACGAGCAGTACTTC. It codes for CSVALQGRAYEQYF.